These T cell receptor beta chains were read from a single sample in a study of cytotoxic CD8 clonotypes in ibrutinib-treated CLL. Using immunoSEQ multiplex PCR, the repertoire was profiled, and TCRdb retains in-frame clones only, with some absent. The sample lists about 200,000 clones, 60% to 80% occurring once. The sequencing used PBMCs, collected after 12 months of ibrutinib treatment. The source is a human donor with chronic lymphocytic leukemia. The CDR3 runs from the conserved cysteine through the conserved F or W. The order of the fields is J gene, D gene, V gene, CDR3 DNA, CDR3 protein. A D gene is named only where the DNA matches it firmly.

J gene: TRBJ1-1; D gene: .; V gene: TRBV5-1; CDR3 DNA: TGCGCCAGCAGCTTGTTCCAGGGTACGGACACTGAAGCTTTCTTT; CDR3 protein: CASSLFQGTDTEAFF
J gene: TRBJ1-1; D gene: .; V gene: TRBV5-1; CDR3 DNA: TGCGCCAGCAGCTTGGAAGGGGGTCAGAACACTGAAGCTTTCTTT; CDR3 protein: CASSLEGGQNTEAFF
J gene: TRBJ2-3; D gene: .; V gene: TRBV6-5; CDR3 DNA: TGTGCCAGCAGTTACTCGCAGGGATACACAGATACGCAGTATTTT; CDR3 protein: CASSYSQGYTDTQYF
J gene: TRBJ1-1; D gene: TRBD1; V gene: TRBV11-2; CDR3 DNA: TGTGCCAGCAGCCCGAGGACAGGGCGTAGCCGACACACTGAAGCTTTCTTT; CDR3 protein: CASSPRTGRSRHTEAFF
J gene: TRBJ2-5; D gene: .; V gene: TRBV2; CDR3 DNA: TGTGCCAGCAGTGCTGACACTTGGTACCAAGAGACCCAGTACTTC; CDR3 protein: CASSADTWYQETQYF
J gene: TRBJ1-1; D gene: .; V gene: TRBV20-1; CDR3 DNA: TGCAGTGCTCCACGGAACACTGAAGCTTTCTTT; CDR3 protein: CSAPRNTEAFF
J gene: TRBJ1-4; D gene: .; V gene: TRBV4-1; CDR3 DNA: TGCGCCAGCAGCTCCTGGGGGGCCCTGTTTTTT; CDR3 protein: CASSSWGALFF
J gene: TRBJ1-1; D gene: .; V gene: TRBV4-2; CDR3 DNA: TGTGCCAGCAGCCAAGGACGGGTAGAGAACACTGAAGCTTTCTTT; CDR3 protein: CASSQGRVENTEAFF
J gene: TRBJ1-2; D gene: .; V gene: TRBV2; CDR3 DNA: TGTGCCAGCAGTGAAGCGCCCACCATCTATGGCTACACCTTC; CDR3 protein: CASSEAPTIYGYTF
J gene: TRBJ1-2; D gene: TRBD1; V gene: TRBV27; CDR3 DNA: TGTGCCAGCAGTCCGTGGGACAGAACTAACTATGGCTACACCTTC; CDR3 protein: CASSPWDRTNYGYTF
J gene: TRBJ1-1; D gene: .; V gene: TRBV6-5; CDR3 DNA: TGTGCCAGCAGTTACTCGAATACGGGGGACACTGAAGCTTTCTTT; CDR3 protein: CASSYSNTGDTEAFF
J gene: TRBJ1-1; D gene: .; V gene: TRBV19; CDR3 DNA: TGTGCCAGTAGTATCCAACTCGGACAGAACACTGAAGCTTTCTTT; CDR3 protein: CASSIQLGQNTEAFF
J gene: TRBJ1-4; D gene: .; V gene: TRBV7-9; CDR3 DNA: TGTGCCAGCAGCTTAGTAGTCCGAACTAATGAAAAACTGTTTTTT; CDR3 protein: CASSLVVRTNEKLFF
J gene: TRBJ2-5; D gene: .; V gene: TRBV5-6; CDR3 DNA: TGTGCCAGCAGCTTGAGTCTAGGGGGTGGGACCCAGTACTTC; CDR3 protein: CASSLSLGGGTQYF
J gene: TRBJ1-4; D gene: .; V gene: TRBV5-1; CDR3 DNA: TGCGCCAGCGGGAGGCAGCCCGATGTGGAAAAACTGTTTTTT; CDR3 protein: CASGRQPDVEKLFF
J gene: TRBJ2-7; D gene: .; V gene: TRBV27; CDR3 DNA: TGTGCCAGCAGGGGGTGGAAGGAGGGGGTCGCCTACGAGCAGTACTTC; CDR3 protein: CASRGWKEGVAYEQYF
J gene: TRBJ2-1; D gene: .; V gene: TRBV6-4; CDR3 DNA: TGTGCCAGCAGTGATCCCCTGGAGCACGGGGGCTCCTACAATGAGCAGTTCTTC; CDR3 protein: CASSDPLEHGGSYNEQFF
J gene: TRBJ2-7; D gene: .; V gene: TRBV6-5; CDR3 DNA: TGTGCCAGCAGTTACTCGCCAGGGGCGATCTACGAGCAGTACTTC; CDR3 protein: CASSYSPGAIYEQYF